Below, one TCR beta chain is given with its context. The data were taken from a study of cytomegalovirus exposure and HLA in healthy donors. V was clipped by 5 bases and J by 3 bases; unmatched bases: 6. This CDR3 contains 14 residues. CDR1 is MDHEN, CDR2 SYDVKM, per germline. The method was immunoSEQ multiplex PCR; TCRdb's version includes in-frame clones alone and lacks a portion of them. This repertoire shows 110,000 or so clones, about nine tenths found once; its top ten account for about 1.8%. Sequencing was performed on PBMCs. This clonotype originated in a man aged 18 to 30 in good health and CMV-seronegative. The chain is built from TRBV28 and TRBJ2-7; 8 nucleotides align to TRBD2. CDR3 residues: CASSESGGVYEQYF. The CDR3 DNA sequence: TGTGCCAGCAGTGAATCGGGAGGGGTCTACGAGCAGTACTTC.